Listed below are T cell receptor beta chains from one sample, sequenced in a study of shared clonotypes between healthy human individuals. Assay used: immunoSEQ multiplex PCR; TCRdb lists only in-frame clones, some missing. The table includes some 2,000,000 clones, approximately 94% detected once. Sequenced input: naive CD4+ T cells sorted from blood. These receptor sequences come from a man aged 18-30 years in good health. The CDR3 runs from the conserved cysteine through the conserved F or W. A D gene is named only where the DNA matches it firmly. The size field is filled for only some rows; it gives once, few, many or a size class.

j_gene: TRBJ2-3
v_gene: TRBV5-6
abundance: .
d_gene: .
CDR3aa: CASSRLRTTLGDTQYF
CDR3nt: TGTGCCAGCAGCAGACTACGGACTACTTTGGGAGATACGCAGTATTTT

j_gene: TRBJ2-5
v_gene: TRBV5-4
abundance: .
d_gene: TRBD2
CDR3aa: CASSLPTGGQETQYF
CDR3nt: TGTGCCAGCAGCTTACCAACGGGGGGGCAAGAGACCCAGTACTTC

j_gene: TRBJ2-3
v_gene: TRBV9
abundance: .
d_gene: .
CDR3aa: CASSPKGRRLSTDTQYF
CDR3nt: TGTGCCAGCAGCCCCAAGGGCCGAAGACTCAGCACAGATACGCAGTATTTT

j_gene: TRBJ2-7
v_gene: TRBV5-1
abundance: .
d_gene: TRBD1
CDR3aa: CASSLRGQGQFEQYF
CDR3nt: TGCGCCAGCAGCTTGAGAGGACAGGGTCAGTTCGAGCAGTACTTC

j_gene: TRBJ1-1
v_gene: TRBV19
abundance: .
d_gene: .
CDR3aa: CASSWSGGTEAFF
CDR3nt: TGTGCCAGTAGTTGGTCAGGAGGGACTGAAGCTTTCTTT

j_gene: TRBJ2-2
v_gene: TRBV9
abundance: .
d_gene: TRBD1
CDR3aa: CASSVGGQKNTGELFF
CDR3nt: TGTGCCAGCAGCGTAGGGGGACAGAAGAACACCGGGGAGCTGTTTTTT

j_gene: TRBJ2-7
v_gene: TRBV28
abundance: .
d_gene: .
CDR3aa: CASRLAGAEQYF
CDR3nt: TGTGCCAGCAGGCTTGCTGGAGCCGAGCAGTACTTC

j_gene: TRBJ2-7
v_gene: TRBV2
abundance: .
d_gene: .
CDR3aa: CASSPTTPGIVTYEQYF
CDR3nt: TGTGCCAGCAGCCCGACTACCCCGGGGATCGTAACCTACGAGCAGTACTTC

j_gene: TRBJ1-4
v_gene: TRBV5-1
abundance: .
d_gene: .
CDR3aa: CASRTGLNEKLFF
CDR3nt: TGCGCCAGCAGGACGGGACTGAATGAAAAACTGTTTTTT

j_gene: TRBJ1-3
v_gene: TRBV9
abundance: .
d_gene: .
CDR3aa: CASSVGSLTGNTIYF
CDR3nt: TGTGCCAGCAGCGTAGGTAGCCTTACTGGAAACACCATATATTTT

j_gene: TRBJ1-5
v_gene: TRBV28
abundance: .
d_gene: .
CDR3aa: CASSLGGSGYSNQPQHF
CDR3nt: TGTGCCAGCAGTTTAGGGGGGTCGGGGTATAGCAATCAGCCCCAGCATTTT

j_gene: TRBJ2-1
v_gene: TRBV7-2
abundance: .
d_gene: TRBD2
CDR3aa: CASSSSLLAGYNEQFF
CDR3nt: TGTGCCAGCAGCTCTAGTTTACTAGCGGGGTACAATGAGCAGTTCTTC

j_gene: TRBJ2-3
v_gene: TRBV5-1
abundance: .
d_gene: TRBD1
CDR3aa: CATNDRETDTQYF
CDR3nt: TGCGCCACCAACGACAGGGAAACAGATACGCAGTATTTT

j_gene: TRBJ1-2
v_gene: TRBV19
abundance: .
d_gene: .
CDR3aa: CASQGTNYGYTF
CDR3nt: TGTGCCAGCCAGGGGACTAACTATGGCTACACCTTC

j_gene: TRBJ1-5
v_gene: TRBV2
abundance: few
d_gene: .
CDR3aa: CASSDRTKPQHF
CDR3nt: TGTGCCAGCAGTGACAGGACCAAGCCCCAGCATTTT

j_gene: TRBJ2-3
v_gene: TRBV9
abundance: .
d_gene: .
CDR3aa: CASSGRTGSSTDTQYF
CDR3nt: TGTGCCAGCAGCGGTCGGACTGGCTCTAGCACAGATACGCAGTATTTT

j_gene: TRBJ2-1
v_gene: TRBV5-1
abundance: .
d_gene: .
CDR3aa: CASSPLGGGQNEQFF
CDR3nt: TGCGCCAGCTCCCCTCTGGGGGGGGGCCAAAATGAGCAGTTCTTC